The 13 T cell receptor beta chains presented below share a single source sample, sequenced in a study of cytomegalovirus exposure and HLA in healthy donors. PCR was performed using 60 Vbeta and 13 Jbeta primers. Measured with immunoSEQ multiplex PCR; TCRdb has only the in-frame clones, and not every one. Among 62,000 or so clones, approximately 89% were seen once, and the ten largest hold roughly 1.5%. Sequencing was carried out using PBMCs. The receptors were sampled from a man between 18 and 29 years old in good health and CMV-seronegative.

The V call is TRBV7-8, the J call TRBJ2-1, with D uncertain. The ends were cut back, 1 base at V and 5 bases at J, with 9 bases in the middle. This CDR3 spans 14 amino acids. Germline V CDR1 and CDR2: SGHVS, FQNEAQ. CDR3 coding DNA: TGTGCCAGCAGCTTAGTGTCCCGAGACAATGAGCAGTTCTTC. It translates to CASSLVSRDNEQFF.

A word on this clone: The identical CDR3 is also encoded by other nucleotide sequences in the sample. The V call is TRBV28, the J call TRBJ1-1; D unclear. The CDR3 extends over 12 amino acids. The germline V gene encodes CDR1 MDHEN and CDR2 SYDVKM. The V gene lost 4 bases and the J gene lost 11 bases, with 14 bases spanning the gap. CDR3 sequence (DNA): TGTGCCAGCAGTTCAAAACAAAGCAGGGCTTTCTTT. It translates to CASSSKQSRAFF.

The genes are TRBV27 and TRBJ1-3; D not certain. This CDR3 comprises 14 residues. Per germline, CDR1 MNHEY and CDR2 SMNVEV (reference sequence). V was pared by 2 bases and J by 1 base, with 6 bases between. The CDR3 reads CASSLRQSGNTIYF. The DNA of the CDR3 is TGTGCCAGCAGTTTACGCCAGTCTGGAAACACCATATATTTT.

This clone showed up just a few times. Here the CDR3 DNA reads TGTGCCAGCAGCGGCCGGGACACCCTAGGGAAAAAACTGTTTTTT. Encoded protein: CASSGRDTLGKKLFF. V is TRBV7-9 and J is TRBJ1-4, with D perhaps matching TRBD1 (6 bases). Trimming removed 5 bases from V and 9 bases from J, with 19 bases in between. The CDR3 totals 15 residues. Germline V gene lookup returns CDR1 SEHNR and CDR2 FQNEAQ (reference sequence).

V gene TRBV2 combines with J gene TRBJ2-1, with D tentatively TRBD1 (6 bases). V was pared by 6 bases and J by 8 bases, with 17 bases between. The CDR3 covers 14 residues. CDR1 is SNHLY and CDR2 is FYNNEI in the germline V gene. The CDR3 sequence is CASRLQGFSHEQFF. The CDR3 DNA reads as TGTGCCAGCAGATTACAGGGCTTTAGCCATGAGCAGTTCTTC. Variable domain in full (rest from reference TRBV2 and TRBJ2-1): EPEVTQTPSHQVTQMGQEVILRCVPISNHLYFYWYRQILGQKVEFLVSFYNNEISEKSEIFDDQFSVERPDGSNFTLKIRSTKLEDSAMYFCASRLQGFSHEQFFGPGTRLTVL.

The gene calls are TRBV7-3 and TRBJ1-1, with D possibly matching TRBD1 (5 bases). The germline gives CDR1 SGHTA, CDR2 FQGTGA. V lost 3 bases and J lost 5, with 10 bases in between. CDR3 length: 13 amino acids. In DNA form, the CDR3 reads TGTGCCAGCAGCTTGGACGGGGGGACTGAAGCTTTCTTT. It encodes CASSLDGGTEAFF.

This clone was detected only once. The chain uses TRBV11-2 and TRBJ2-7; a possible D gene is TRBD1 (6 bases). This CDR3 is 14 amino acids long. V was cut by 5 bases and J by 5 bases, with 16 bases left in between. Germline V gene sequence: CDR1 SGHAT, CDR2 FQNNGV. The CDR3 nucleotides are TGTGCCAGCAGCCCGCCGCAGGGGAGACACGAGCAGTACTTC. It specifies CASSPPQGRHEQYF.

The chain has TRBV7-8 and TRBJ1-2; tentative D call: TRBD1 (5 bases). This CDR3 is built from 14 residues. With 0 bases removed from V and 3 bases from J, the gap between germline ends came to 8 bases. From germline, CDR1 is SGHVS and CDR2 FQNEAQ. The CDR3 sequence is CASSLAGAHYGYTF. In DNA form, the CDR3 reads TGTGCCAGCAGCTTAGCAGGGGCGCACTATGGCTACACCTTC.

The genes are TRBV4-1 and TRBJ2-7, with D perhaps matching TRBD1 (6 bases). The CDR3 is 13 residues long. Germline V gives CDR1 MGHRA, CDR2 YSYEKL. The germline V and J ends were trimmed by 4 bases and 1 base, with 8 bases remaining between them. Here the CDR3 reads CASSLQGSYEQYF. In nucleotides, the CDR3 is TGCGCCAGCAGCCTACAGGGTTCCTACGAGCAGTACTTC.

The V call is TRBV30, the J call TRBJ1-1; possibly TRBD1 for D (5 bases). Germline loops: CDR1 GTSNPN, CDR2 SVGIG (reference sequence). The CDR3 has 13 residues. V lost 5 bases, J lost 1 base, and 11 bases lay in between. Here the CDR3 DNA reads TGTGCCTGGGGGCGACAGAAGAACACTGAAGCTTTCTTT. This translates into CAWGRQKNTEAFF.

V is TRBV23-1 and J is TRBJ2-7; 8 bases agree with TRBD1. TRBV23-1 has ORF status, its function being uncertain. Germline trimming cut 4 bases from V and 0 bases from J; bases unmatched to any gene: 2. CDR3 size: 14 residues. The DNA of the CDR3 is TGCGCCAGCAGTCCGGGACAGGTCTCCTACGAGCAGTACTTC. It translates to CASSPGQVSYEQYF.

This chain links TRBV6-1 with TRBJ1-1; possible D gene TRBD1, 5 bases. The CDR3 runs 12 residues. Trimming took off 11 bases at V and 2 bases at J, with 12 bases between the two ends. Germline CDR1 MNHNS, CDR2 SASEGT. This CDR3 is CAGRGYNTEAFF. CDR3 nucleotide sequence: TGTGCCGGCCGGGGGTACAACACTGAAGCTTTCTTT.

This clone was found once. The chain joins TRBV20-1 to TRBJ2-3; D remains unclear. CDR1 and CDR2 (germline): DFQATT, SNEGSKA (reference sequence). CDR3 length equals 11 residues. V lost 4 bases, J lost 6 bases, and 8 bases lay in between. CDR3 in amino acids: CSAIDQDTQYF. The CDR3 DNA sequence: TGCAGTGCTATCGATCAGGATACGCAGTATTTT.